This T cell receptor beta chain stems from a study of PD-1 blockade in classical Hodgkin lymphoma. Per germline, CDR1 LNHDA and CDR2 SQIVND (reference sequence). V trimming: 6 bases; J trimming: 3 bases; junction bases outside the gene matches: 7. The CDR3 has 15 amino acids. In every patient, relapse followed autologous stem cell transplantation, while exposure to brentuximab vedotin differed. Best responses were complete response, partial response or progressive disease. Note on this clone: Its antigen is unidentified.

Some clones are missing from TCRdb's copy, which holds only in-frame ones; the method was immunoSEQ multiplex PCR. The repertoire holds under 110,000 clones, with around 89% as singletons. General study findings and limits: CD4+ TCR diversity, unlike CD8+, climbed significantly by C4D1. Partial responders and progressors had significantly lower baseline TCR diversity. Newly diagnosed patients were reported to start with lower TCR diversity than healthy donors.

The source was peripheral blood mononuclear cells (PBMCs), collected before the second cycle of nivolumab. The V gene is TRBV19, the J gene TRBJ2-3; 9 bases agree with TRBD2. This receptor was taken from a human donor with classical Hodgkin lymphoma. The CDR3 sequence is CASRNSGGDTDTQYF. The CDR3 DNA follows: TGTGCCAGTAGGAATAGCGGGGGAGATACAGATACGCAGTATTTT.